The TCR beta chain under discussion was sequenced for a study of regulatory T cells in long-lasting Graves disease (dated by TCRdb to 2020 to 2022). Looking at the study overall: Persistent Graves' disease was defined as persistently positive TSH receptor autoantibodies together with antithyroid drug treatment for over 5 years. This study used TCR sequencing and RNA sequencing of peripheral blood to compare persistent Graves' disease patients against newly diagnosed Graves' disease patients. The study was conducted in China and was registered as a clinical trial. A total of around 35 samples underwent TCR sequencing: some 13 from persistent and approximately 20 from newly diagnosed Graves' disease patients. Persistent Graves' disease patients in the clinical cohort had taken antithyroid drugs for approximately 9.5 years on average. Beyond this particular receptor, the publication reports: The authors noted that the small sample size was a limitation that may lower accuracy. TRBV28, TRBJ1-2 and TRBJ2-5 were preferentially used in persistent disease, while TRBV20-1 and TRBJ2-1 were favored in newly diagnosed disease. Compared with newly diagnosed patients, persistent Graves' disease patients had lower TCR Shannon entropy and fewer highly expanded clones, which suggests clonal expansion. Only the TCR beta chain was sequenced and analyzed. Patients with persistent disease shared more public clonotypes (approximately 2,500) than newly diagnosed patients did (approximately 970). Only peripheral blood was studied, because thyroid tissue, the primary lesion, was inaccessible.

This clonotype was seen at least ten times. Its antigen specificity is not known. Within one base of it there is no much larger clone, and no base qualities were kept. The intended sense of this specimen's time point label: persistent/refractory GD, antithyroid drugs over 5 years with positive TRAb. For both TCR sequencing and RNA sequencing, RNA was extracted from PBMCs in TRIzol. The diagnosis of Graves' disease was made according to American Thyroid Association guidelines. Patients for the study were recruited at an endocrinology department in Xi'an, China. From each patient, around 9 milliliters of peripheral blood was collected into an EDTA anticoagulant tube. Ficoll Paque Plus density gradient separation was used to isolate PBMCs, and no additional T cell sorting was done. An Agilent 2100 Bioanalyzer and agarose gel were used to check RNA quality, and a NanoDrop 2000 was used to measure RNA concentration.

V and J are truncated by 0 bases and 6 bases respectively, leaving an intervening sequence of 14 bases. From cysteine to phenylalanine, the CDR3 is 15 amino acids long. Only the CDR3 portion is preserved as DNA: 45 bases, with reading frame beginning at the first base. The library was prepared using multiplex PCR. Sequenced using an Illumina HiSeq 4000. To build TCR beta libraries, CDR3 regions were amplified by Arm-PCR using iRepertoire HTBI primers. PCR products were gel purified before sequencing. Under the source paper's analysis protocol: Gene usage analysis of CDR3 amino acid clonotypes used the roughly 60 TRBV and some 13 TRBJ segments found across samples. COPE and FqMerger were used to merge filtered high-quality paired reads into contigs. Contigs were aligned with BLAST to IMGT TRBV, TRBD and TRBJ reference genes, and CDR3 was defined per IMGT. Any clonotype with a frequency above 0.1% was counted as a highly expanded clone. Shannon entropy served as the measure of repertoire diversity, while the Gini coefficient captured V-J evenness. Clonotypes shared by more than one individual were considered public. Using fastp at Q25 and MiXCR, TCRdb reprocessed the public reads and kept productive beta chains. Rows with one shared CDR3 protein collapse into an entry with the most common genes and DNA. The V and J calls were not made by the authors but by TCRdb's processing. Within this sample are more than 300,000 distinct CDR3 sequences, with about 18% of them counted one time only. The top ten clones comprise 25% to 35% of the sample.

The receptor was isolated from a female donor with Graves disease. The chain is encoded by TRBV12-3 or TRBV12-4 joined to TRBJ1-1; TRBD1 is perhaps the D gene, given 5 matching bases. The source material was peripheral blood mononuclear cells (PBMCs), sampled when the disease was refractory, from a patient treated with antithyroid drugs. The DNA sequence follows: TGTGCCAGCAGTTTAGCCAGGACGAGGGGCGCTGAAGCTTTCTTT. This translates into CASSLARTRGAEAFF.